What follows is one T cell receptor (beta chain) and its context. Its antigen is not identified. As for time point: cycle 4 day 1 (C4D1), after six to seven weeks of nivolumab. Following autologous stem cell transplantation, relapse occurred in every patient, and exposure to brentuximab vedotin varied. Thawed PBMCs were the source of CD4+ T cells, purified by magnetic negative selection. Patients' outcomes at their best amounted to complete response, partial response or progressive disease. CDR1 and CDR2 from the germline V gene are SGHTA and FQGNSA. The V gene lost 1 base and the J gene lost 7 bases, with 13 bases spanning the gap. The CDR3 length is 15 residues. Using immunoSEQ multiplex PCR, the repertoire was profiled, and TCRdb retains in-frame clones only, with some absent. Found here are under 35,000 clones, around 83% of them singletons; the top ten hold 2% to 2.5%. This specimen comes from a study of PD-1 blockade in classical Hodgkin lymphoma. Regarding the study as a whole: The origin of the repertoire differences remains undefined, with disease activity or prior therapy as possible causes. It was among complete responders that baseline diversity resembled that of newly diagnosed patients.

The V and J genes are TRBV7-2 and TRBJ2-2; possibly TRBD2 for D (5 bases). The TCR sequence derives from a human donor with classical Hodgkin lymphoma. The sequences come from CD4+ T cells from blood, collected before the fourth cycle of nivolumab. CDR3 residues: CASSLDGVSGGELFF. In DNA form, the CDR3 reads TGTGCCAGCAGCTTAGACGGGGTTAGTGGCGGGGAGCTGTTTTTT.